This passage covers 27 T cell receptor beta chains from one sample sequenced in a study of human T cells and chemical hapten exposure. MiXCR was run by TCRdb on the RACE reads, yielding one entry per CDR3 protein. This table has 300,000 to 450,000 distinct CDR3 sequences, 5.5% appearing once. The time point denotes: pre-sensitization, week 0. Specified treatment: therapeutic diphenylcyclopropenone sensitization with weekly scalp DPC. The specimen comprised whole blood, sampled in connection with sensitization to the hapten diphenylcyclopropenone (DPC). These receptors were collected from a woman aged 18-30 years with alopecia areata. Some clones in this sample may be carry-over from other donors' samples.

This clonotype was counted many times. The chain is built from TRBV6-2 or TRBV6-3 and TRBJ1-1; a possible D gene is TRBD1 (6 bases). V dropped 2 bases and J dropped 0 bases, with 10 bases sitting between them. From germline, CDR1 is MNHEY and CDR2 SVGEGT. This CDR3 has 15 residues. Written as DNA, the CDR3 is TGTGCCAGCAGTTACAGGGCAGGGGTGAACACTGAAGCTTTCTTT. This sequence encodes CASSYRAGVNTEAFF.

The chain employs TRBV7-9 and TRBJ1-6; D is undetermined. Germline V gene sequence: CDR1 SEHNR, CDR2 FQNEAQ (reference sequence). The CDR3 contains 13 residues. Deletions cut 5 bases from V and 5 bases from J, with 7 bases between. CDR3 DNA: TGTGCCAGCAGCACCGGACATAATTCACCCCTCCACTTT. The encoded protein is CASSTGHNSPLHF.

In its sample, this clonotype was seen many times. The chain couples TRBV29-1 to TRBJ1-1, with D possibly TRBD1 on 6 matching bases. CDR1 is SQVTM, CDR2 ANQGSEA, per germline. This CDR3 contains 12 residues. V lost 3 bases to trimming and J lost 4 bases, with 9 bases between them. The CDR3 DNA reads TGCAGCGTTGACGGACAGCGCACTGAAGCTTTCTTT. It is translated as CSVDGQRTEAFF.

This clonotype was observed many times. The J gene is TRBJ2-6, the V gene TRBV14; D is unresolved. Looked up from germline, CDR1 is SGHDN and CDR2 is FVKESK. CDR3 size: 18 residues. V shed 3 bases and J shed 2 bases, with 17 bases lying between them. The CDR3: CASSHARYSRAGANVLTF. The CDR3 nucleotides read TGTGCCAGCAGCCACGCTCGCTATAGCCGTGCTGGGGCCAACGTCCTGACTTTC. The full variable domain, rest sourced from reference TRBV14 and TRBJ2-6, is EAGVTQFPSHSVIEKGQTVTLRCDPISGHDNLYWYRRVMGKEIKFLLHFVKESKQDESGMPNNRFLAERTGGTYSTLKVQPAELEDSGVYFCASSHARYSRAGANVLTFGAGSRLTVL.

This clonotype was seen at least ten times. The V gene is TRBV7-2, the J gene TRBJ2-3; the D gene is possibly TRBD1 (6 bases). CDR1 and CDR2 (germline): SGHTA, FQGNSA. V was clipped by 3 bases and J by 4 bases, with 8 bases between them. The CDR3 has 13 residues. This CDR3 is CASSFPGADTQYF. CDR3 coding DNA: TGTGCCAGCAGCTTCCCAGGGGCAGATACGCAGTATTTT.

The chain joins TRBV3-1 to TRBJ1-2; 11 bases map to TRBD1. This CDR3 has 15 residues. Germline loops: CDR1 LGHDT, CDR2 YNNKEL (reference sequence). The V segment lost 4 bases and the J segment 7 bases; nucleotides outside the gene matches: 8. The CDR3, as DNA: TGTGCCAGCAGCCTGAATATGGACAGGGGGCTTGGCTACACCTTC. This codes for CASSLNMDRGLGYTF.

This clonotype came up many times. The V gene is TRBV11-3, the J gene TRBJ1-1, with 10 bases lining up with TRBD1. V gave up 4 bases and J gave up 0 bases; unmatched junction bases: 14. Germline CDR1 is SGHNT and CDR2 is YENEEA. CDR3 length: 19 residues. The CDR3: CASSYGGVGDRGMNTEAFF. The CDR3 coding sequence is TGTGCCAGCAGCTACGGCGGAGTTGGGGACAGGGGTATGAACACTGAAGCTTTCTTT.

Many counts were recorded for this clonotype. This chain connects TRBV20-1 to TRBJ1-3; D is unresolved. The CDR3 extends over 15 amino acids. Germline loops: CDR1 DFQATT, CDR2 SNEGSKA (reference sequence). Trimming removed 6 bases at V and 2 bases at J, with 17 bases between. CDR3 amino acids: CSAPLGGLAGNTIYF. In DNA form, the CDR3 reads TGCAGTGCGCCGTTGGGAGGCTTGGCTGGAAACACCATATATTTT.

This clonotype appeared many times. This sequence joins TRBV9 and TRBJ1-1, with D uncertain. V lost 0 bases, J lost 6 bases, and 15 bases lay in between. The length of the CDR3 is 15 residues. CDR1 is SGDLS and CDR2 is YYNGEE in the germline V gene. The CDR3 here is CASSVAGNYPAEAFF. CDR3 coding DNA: TGTGCCAGCAGCGTAGCCGGCAACTATCCGGCTGAAGCTTTCTTT. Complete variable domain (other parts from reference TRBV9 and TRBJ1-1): DSGVTQTPKHLITATGQRVTLRCSPRSGDLSVYWYQQSLDQGLQFLIQYYNGEERAKGNILERFSAQQFPDLHSELNLSSLELGDSALYFCASSVAGNYPAEAFFGQGTRLTVV.

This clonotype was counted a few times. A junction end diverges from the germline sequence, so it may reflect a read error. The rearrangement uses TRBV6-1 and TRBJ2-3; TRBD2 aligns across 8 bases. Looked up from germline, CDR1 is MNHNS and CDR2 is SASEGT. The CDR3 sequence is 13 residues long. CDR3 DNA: TGTGCCAGCAGACGGACTAGCACAGACACGCAGTATTTT. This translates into CASRRTSTDTQYF.

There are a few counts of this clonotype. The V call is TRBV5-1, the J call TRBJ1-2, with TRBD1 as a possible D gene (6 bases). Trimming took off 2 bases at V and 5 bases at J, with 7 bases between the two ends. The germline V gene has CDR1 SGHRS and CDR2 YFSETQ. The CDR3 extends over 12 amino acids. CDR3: CASSFQGYGYTF. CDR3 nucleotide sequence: TGCGCCAGCAGCTTTCAGGGGTATGGCTACACCTTC.

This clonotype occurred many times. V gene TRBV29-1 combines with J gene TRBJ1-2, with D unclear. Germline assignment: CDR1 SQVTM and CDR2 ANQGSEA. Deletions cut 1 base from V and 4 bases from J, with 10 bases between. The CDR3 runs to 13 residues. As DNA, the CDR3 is TGCAGCGTTGAAGGGACTTCCTCCTATGGCTACACCTTC. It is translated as CSVEGTSSYGYTF.

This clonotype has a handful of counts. The CDR3 nucleotides are TGTGCCAGCAGTTTAATTTTCGGGGAGCTGTTTTTT. This translates into CASSLIFGELFF. The rearrangement uses TRBV12-3 or TRBV12-4 and TRBJ2-2; D uncertain. The CDR3 runs 12 residues. The V end lost 2 bases, the J end lost 7 bases, and 5 bases lay between the germline ends.

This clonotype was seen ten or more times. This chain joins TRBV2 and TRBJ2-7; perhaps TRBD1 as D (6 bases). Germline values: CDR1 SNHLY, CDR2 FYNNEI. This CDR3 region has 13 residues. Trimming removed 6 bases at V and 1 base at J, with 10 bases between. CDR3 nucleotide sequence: TGTGCCAGCAGAGGACAGTATTCCTACGAGCAGTACTTC. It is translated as CASRGQYSYEQYF.

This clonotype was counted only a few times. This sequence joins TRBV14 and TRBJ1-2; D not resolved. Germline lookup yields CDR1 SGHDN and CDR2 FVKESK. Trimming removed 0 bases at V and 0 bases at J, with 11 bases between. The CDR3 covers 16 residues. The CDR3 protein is CASSQDGGLANYGYTF. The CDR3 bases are TGTGCCAGCAGCCAAGATGGAGGCCTAGCTAACTATGGCTACACCTTC.

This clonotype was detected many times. The CDR3: CASSLSRQWSSGNTIYF. In DNA, the CDR3 is TGTGCCAGCAGCTTGAGTAGGCAGTGGAGCTCTGGAAACACCATATATTTT. This chain connects TRBV5-5 to TRBJ1-3; D is undetermined. Looked up from germline, CDR1 is SGHKS and CDR2 is YYEKEE (reference sequence). V was cut by 1 base and J by 0 bases, with 14 bases left in between. The CDR3 consists of 17 residues.

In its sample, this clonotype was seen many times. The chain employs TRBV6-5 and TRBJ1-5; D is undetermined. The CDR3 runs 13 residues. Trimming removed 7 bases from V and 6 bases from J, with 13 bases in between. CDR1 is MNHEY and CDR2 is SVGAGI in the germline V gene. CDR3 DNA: TGTGCCAGCACCCGGCGGGTGGGTCAGCCCCAGCATTTT. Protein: CASTRRVGQPQHF.

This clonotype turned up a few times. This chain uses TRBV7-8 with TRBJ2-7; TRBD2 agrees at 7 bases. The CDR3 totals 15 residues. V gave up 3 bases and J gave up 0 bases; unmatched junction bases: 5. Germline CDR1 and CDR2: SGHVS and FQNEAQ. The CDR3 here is CASSLRGTVSYEQYF. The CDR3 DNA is TGTGCCAGCAGCTTGCGGGGGACGGTCTCCTACGAGCAGTACTTC.

The CDR3 coding sequence is TGTGCCAGCAGCTTACGTTTGGGAATGAACACTGAAGCTTTCTTT. This gives the protein CASSLRLGMNTEAFF. The chain is built from TRBV7-2 and TRBJ1-1; D is unresolved. This CDR3 comprises 15 residues. V shed 2 bases and J shed 0 bases, with 10 bases lying between them. The germline gives CDR1 SGHTA, CDR2 FQGNSA.

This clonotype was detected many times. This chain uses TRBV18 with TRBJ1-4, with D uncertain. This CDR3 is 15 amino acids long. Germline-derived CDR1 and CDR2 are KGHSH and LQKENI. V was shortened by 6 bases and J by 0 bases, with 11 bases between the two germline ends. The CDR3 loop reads CASSVDVTTNEKLFF. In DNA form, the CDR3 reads TGTGCCAGCTCGGTGGACGTAACAACTAATGAAAAACTGTTTTTT.

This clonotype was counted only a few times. The CDR3 DNA reads as TGTGCCATCAGTGGGTCGACTGACAGCTCACAGGGCTATGGCTACACCTTC. Protein product: CAISGSTDSSQGYGYTF. The chain joins TRBV10-3 to TRBJ1-2; tentatively, D is TRBD1 (6 bases). The CDR3 runs 17 residues. Trimming took off 4 bases at V and 4 bases at J, with 22 bases between the two ends. Germline V CDR1 and CDR2: ENHRY, SYGVKD.

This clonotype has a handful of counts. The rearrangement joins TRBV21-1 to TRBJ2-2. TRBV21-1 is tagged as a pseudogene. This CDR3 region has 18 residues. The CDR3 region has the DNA TGTGCCAGCAGCAAAGGAAAGGAGCGATCAGCGAACACCGGGGAGCTGTTTTTT. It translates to CASSKGKERSANTGELFF.

The CDR3 DNA follows: TGTGCCAGCAGGCCGGATTACACTGAAGCTTTCTTT. Translating gives CASRPDYTEAFF. The chain links TRBV2 to TRBJ1-1; D not resolved. V shed 6 bases and J shed 3 bases, with 8 bases lying between them. The CDR3 runs 12 residues. Germline-derived CDR1 and CDR2 are SNHLY and FYNNEI.

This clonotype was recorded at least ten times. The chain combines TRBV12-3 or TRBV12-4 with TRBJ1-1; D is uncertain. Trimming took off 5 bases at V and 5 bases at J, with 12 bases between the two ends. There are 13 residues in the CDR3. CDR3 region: CASSVGRNTEAFF. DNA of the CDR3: TGTGCCAGCAGTGTAGGACGGAATACTGAAGCTTTCTTT.

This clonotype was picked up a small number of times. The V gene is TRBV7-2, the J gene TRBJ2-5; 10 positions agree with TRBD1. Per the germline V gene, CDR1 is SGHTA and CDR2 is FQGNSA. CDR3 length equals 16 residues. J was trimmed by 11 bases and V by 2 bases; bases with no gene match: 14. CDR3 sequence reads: CASSLTGIGQGEGQYF. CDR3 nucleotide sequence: TGTGCCAGCAGCTTAACGGGTATCGGACAGGGGGAAGGACAGTACTTC.

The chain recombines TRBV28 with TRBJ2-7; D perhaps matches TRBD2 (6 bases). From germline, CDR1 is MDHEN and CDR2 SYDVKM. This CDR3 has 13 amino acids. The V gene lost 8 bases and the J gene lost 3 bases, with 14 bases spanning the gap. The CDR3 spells CASGLVGGYEQYF. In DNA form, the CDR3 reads TGTGCCAGCGGTCTAGTGGGGGGCTACGAGCAGTACTTC.

CDR3 region: CATSGGERGLNTDTQYF. Written as DNA, the CDR3 is TGTGCCACCAGTGGGGGGGAGAGGGGTCTAAATACAGATACGCAGTATTTT. The chain has TRBV24-1 and TRBJ2-3; TRBD2 might be the D (6 bases). V was shortened by 5 bases and J by 3 bases, with 20 bases between the two germline ends. The CDR3 covers 17 residues. Germline CDR1 reads KGHDR; CDR2 reads SFDVKD.